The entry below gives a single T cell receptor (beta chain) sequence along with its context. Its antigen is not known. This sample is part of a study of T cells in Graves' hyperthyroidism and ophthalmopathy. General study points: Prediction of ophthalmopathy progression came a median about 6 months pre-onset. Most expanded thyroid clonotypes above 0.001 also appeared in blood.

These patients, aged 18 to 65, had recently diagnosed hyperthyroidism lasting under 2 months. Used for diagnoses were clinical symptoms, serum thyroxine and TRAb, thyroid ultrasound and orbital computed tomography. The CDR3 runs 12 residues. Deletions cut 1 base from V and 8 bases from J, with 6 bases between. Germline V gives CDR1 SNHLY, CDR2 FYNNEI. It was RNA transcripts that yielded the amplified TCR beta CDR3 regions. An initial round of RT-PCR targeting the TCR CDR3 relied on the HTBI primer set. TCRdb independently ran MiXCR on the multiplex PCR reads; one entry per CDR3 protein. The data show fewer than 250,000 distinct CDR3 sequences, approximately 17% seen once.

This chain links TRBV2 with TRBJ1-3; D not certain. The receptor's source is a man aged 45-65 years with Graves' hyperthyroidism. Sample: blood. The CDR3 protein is CASSEGRDTIYF. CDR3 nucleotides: TGTGCCAGCAGTGAAGGGAGGGACACCATATATTTT.